A single T cell receptor (beta chain) is shown here with its context. Antigen specificity is unknown. This entry comes from a study of T cells after yellow fever vaccination. TCRdb re-derived calls from the 5' RACE reads in MiXCR, one entry per CDR3 protein. The table lists roughly 340,000 distinct CDR3 sequences, 7.5% to 9% of them singletons. CDR3 length: 14 amino acids. The germline V gene encodes CDR1 MNHEY and CDR2 SVGAGI. Trimming cost V 2 bases and J 5 bases, with 12 bases left between them. Notes on the study in general: Most clones from primary vaccination were detected again post-booster (roughly 96% CD4, roughly 90% CD8). Researchers cautioned that FACS-sorted repertoires could harbor abundant clonotypes contaminating from the bulk population.

The sequence derives from a man between 18 and 35 years old who received the YFV17D yellow fever vaccine. V and J are TRBV6-5 and TRBJ2-5; D is unclear. The starting material was PBMCs, obtained on the day of the first yellow fever vaccination. CDR3 in amino acids: CASSYGEGVETQYF. As DNA, the CDR3 is TGTGCCAGCAGTTACGGGGAAGGAGTGGAGACCCAGTACTTC.